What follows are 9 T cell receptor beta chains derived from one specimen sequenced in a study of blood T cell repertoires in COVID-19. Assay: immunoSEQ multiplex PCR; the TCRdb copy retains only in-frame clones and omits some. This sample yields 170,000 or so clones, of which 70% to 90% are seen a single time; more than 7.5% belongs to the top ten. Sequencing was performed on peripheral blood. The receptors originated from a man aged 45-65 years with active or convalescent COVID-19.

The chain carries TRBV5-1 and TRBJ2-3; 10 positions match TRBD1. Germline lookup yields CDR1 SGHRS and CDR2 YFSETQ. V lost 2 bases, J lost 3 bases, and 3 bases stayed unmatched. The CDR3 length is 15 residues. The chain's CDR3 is CASSLDRGRTDTQYF. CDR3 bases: TGCGCCAGCAGCTTAGACAGGGGGCGGACAGATACGCAGTATTTT.

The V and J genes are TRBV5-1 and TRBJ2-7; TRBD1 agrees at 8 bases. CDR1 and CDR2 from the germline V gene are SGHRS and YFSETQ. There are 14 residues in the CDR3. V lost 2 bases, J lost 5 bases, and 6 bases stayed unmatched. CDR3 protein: CASSLSGGADEQYF. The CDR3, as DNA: TGCGCCAGCAGCTTATCAGGGGGCGCCGACGAGCAGTACTTC.

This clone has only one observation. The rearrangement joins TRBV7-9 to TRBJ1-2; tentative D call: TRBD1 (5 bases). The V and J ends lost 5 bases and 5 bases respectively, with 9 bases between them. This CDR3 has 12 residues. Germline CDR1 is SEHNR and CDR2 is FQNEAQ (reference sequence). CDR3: CASSRDWYGYTF. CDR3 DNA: TGTGCCAGCAGCCGGGACTGGTATGGCTACACCTTC.

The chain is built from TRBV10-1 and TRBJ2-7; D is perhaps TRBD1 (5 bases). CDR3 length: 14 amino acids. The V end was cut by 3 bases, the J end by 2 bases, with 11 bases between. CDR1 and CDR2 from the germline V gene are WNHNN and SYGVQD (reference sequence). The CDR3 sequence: CASSDKTGAYEQYF. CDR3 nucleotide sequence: TGCGCCAGCAGTGACAAAACAGGAGCCTACGAGCAGTACTTC.

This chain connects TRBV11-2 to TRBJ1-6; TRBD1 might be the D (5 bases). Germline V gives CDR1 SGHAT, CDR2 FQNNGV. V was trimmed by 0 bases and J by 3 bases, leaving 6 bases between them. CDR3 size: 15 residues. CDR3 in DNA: TGTGCCAGCAGCTTAGACAGGGACTATAATTCACCCCTCCACTTT. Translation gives CASSLDRDYNSPLHF.

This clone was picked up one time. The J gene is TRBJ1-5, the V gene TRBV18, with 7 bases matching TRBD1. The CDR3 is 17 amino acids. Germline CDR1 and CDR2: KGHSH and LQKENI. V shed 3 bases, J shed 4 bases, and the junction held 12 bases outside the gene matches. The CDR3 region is CASSPFPGTEKNQPQHF. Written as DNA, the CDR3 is TGTGCCAGCTCACCCTTTCCCGGGACAGAAAAAAATCAGCCCCAGCATTTT.

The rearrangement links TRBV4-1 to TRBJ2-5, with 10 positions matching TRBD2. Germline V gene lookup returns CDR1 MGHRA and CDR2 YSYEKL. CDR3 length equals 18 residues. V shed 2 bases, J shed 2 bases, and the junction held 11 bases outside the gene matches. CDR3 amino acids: CASSQIPQRGGWQETQYF. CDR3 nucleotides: TGCGCCAGCAGCCAAATCCCCCAGCGGGGGGGCTGGCAAGAGACCCAGTACTTC.

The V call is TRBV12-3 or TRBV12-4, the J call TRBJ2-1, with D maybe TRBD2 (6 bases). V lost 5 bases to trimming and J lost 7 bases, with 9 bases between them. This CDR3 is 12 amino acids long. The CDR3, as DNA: TGTGCCAGCAGTGTGGGACTTAATGAGCAGTTCTTC. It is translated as CASSVGLNEQFF.

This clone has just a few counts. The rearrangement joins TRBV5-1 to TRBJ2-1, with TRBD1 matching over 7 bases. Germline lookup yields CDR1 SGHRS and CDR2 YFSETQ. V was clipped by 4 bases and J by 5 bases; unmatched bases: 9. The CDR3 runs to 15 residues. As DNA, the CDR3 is TGCGCCAGCAGCGCATCCCTGACAGGGAACAATGAGCAGTTCTTC. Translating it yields CASSASLTGNNEQFF.